The rows below give T cell receptor beta chains drawn from one sample of a study of cytomegalovirus exposure and HLA in healthy donors. Sequenced by immunoSEQ multiplex PCR; TCRdb stores in-frame clones only, minus some. Here the sample spans 140,000 to 150,000 clones, roughly 80% being singletons. Material for sequencing was PBMCs. Receptors originate from a man aged 40-49 years in good health and CMV-seronegative. CDR3s include the opening cysteine and the closing phenylalanine or tryptophan. The D gene is left open where the match is weak. Size is stated for part of the rows, as once, few or many counts, or as a class when the clone is expanded.

v_call: TRBV7-6; clone_size: -; j_call: TRBJ2-1; d_call: TRBD2; cdr3_aa: CASSFGLAGTSRYNEQFF; cdr3_nt: TGTGCCAGCAGCTTCGGACTAGCGGGGACCTCGAGGTACAATGAGCAGTTCTTC
v_call: TRBV6-5; clone_size: -; j_call: TRBJ2-1; d_call: -; cdr3_aa: CASRAVGTPYNEQFF; cdr3_nt: TGTGCCAGCAGGGCCGTCGGGACACCCTACAATGAGCAGTTCTTC
v_call: TRBV27; clone_size: few; j_call: TRBJ2-6; d_call: TRBD1; cdr3_aa: CASSAAGTGFSGANVLTF; cdr3_nt: TGTGCCAGCAGTGCCGCCGGGACAGGGTTCTCTGGGGCCAACGTCCTGACTTTC
v_call: TRBV9; clone_size: -; j_call: TRBJ2-7; d_call: TRBD1; cdr3_aa: CASSRAGTDSSYEQYF; cdr3_nt: TGTGCCAGCAGCCGCGCCGGGACAGACAGCTCCTACGAGCAGTACTTC
v_call: TRBV19; clone_size: -; j_call: TRBJ1-5; d_call: -; cdr3_aa: CASSIQRRNQPQHF; cdr3_nt: TGTGCCAGTAGTATACAACGGCGGAATCAGCCCCAGCATTTT
v_call: TRBV6-6; clone_size: -; j_call: TRBJ1-2; d_call: -; cdr3_aa: CASRKGTSYGYTF; cdr3_nt: TGTGCCAGCAGAAAGGGGACTAGCTATGGCTACACCTTC
v_call: TRBV7-2; clone_size: -; j_call: TRBJ2-1; d_call: TRBD1; cdr3_aa: CASSFTGLGRGYDEQFF; cdr3_nt: TGTGCCAGCAGCTTTACGGGGTTGGGCAGGGGGTACGATGAGCAGTTCTTC
v_call: TRBV7-6; clone_size: -; j_call: TRBJ2-7; d_call: -; cdr3_aa: CASSLAGAAEQYF; cdr3_nt: TGTGCCAGCAGCTTAGCAGGGGCGGCCGAGCAGTACTTC
v_call: TRBV6-1; clone_size: once; j_call: TRBJ1-5; d_call: -; cdr3_aa: CASSGFSGLSNQPQHF; cdr3_nt: TGTGCCAGCAGTGGTTTCTCCGGGTTGAGCAATCAGCCCCAGCATTTT
v_call: TRBV18; clone_size: -; j_call: TRBJ1-2; d_call: TRBD1; cdr3_aa: CASSPFRGPMFGYTF; cdr3_nt: TGTGCCAGCTCGCCCTTTAGGGGGCCGATGTTTGGCTACACCTTC
v_call: TRBV27; clone_size: -; j_call: TRBJ1-1; d_call: -; cdr3_aa: CASSISGGGTEAFF; cdr3_nt: TGTGCCAGCAGTATCTCGGGGGGGGGCACTGAAGCTTTCTTT
v_call: TRBV18; clone_size: -; j_call: TRBJ1-3; d_call: -; cdr3_aa: CASSQDSDGNTIYF; cdr3_nt: TGTGCCAGCTCGCAAGACAGTGATGGAAACACCATATATTTT
v_call: TRBV28; clone_size: -; j_call: TRBJ1-5; d_call: -; cdr3_aa: CASSLGGGFDQPQHF; cdr3_nt: TGTGCCAGCAGTTTAGGGGGGGGATTCGATCAGCCCCAGCATTTT
v_call: TRBV5-1; clone_size: -; j_call: TRBJ2-1; d_call: TRBD2; cdr3_aa: CASSSTSGVSNEQFF; cdr3_nt: TGCGCCAGCAGCTCGACTAGCGGGGTTTCTAATGAGCAGTTCTTC
v_call: TRBV4-1; clone_size: few; j_call: TRBJ1-1; d_call: TRBD1; cdr3_aa: CASSPGTVMNTEAFF; cdr3_nt: TGCGCCAGCAGCCCTGGGACAGTCATGAACACTGAAGCTTTCTTT
v_call: TRBV9; clone_size: -; j_call: TRBJ2-7; d_call: -; cdr3_aa: CASSSSPSSYEQYF; cdr3_nt: TGTGCCAGCAGTAGCTCCCCATCTTCCTACGAGCAGTACTTC
v_call: TRBV2; clone_size: -; j_call: TRBJ1-1; d_call: TRBD1; cdr3_aa: CASSAGTGGRGGTEAFF; cdr3_nt: TGTGCCAGCAGTGCCGGGACAGGGGGCAGGGGGGGCACTGAAGCTTTCTTT
v_call: TRBV7-8; clone_size: -; j_call: TRBJ1-6; d_call: -; cdr3_aa: CASSLAGGSSYNSPLHF; cdr3_nt: TGTGCCAGCAGCTTAGCGGGGGGGAGCTCCTATAATTCACCCCTCCACTTT
v_call: TRBV23-1; clone_size: once; j_call: TRBJ2-7; d_call: -; cdr3_aa: CASSSGEQYF; cdr3_nt: TGCGCCAGCAGTTCGGGCGAGCAGTACTTC
v_call: TRBV5-1; clone_size: few; j_call: TRBJ1-1; d_call: -; cdr3_aa: CASSFPGGAFF; cdr3_nt: TGCGCCAGCAGCTTTCCTGGTGGCGCTTTCTTT
v_call: TRBV7-2; clone_size: -; j_call: TRBJ2-5; d_call: -; cdr3_aa: CASSAQGTFQETQYF; cdr3_nt: TGTGCCAGCAGCGCCCAGGGTACCTTCCAAGAGACCCAGTACTTC
v_call: TRBV9; clone_size: -; j_call: TRBJ1-1; d_call: TRBD1; cdr3_aa: CASSVAQGVNTEAFF; cdr3_nt: TGTGCCAGCAGCGTAGCGCAGGGGGTGAACACTGAAGCTTTCTTT
v_call: TRBV9; clone_size: -; j_call: TRBJ1-1; d_call: -; cdr3_aa: CASSAEQGNTEAFF; cdr3_nt: TGTGCCAGCAGCGCAGAACAGGGGAACACTGAAGCTTTCTTT
v_call: TRBV4-1; clone_size: -; j_call: TRBJ2-5; d_call: TRBD1; cdr3_aa: CASSVQGVGEQETQYF; cdr3_nt: TGCGCCAGCAGCGTCCAGGGGGTGGGGGAACAAGAGACCCAGTACTTC
v_call: TRBV7-3; clone_size: -; j_call: TRBJ2-3; d_call: -; cdr3_aa: CASSQTGTDTQYF; cdr3_nt: TGTGCCAGCAGCCAAACAGGGACAGATACGCAGTATTTT
v_call: TRBV25-1; clone_size: few; j_call: TRBJ1-6; d_call: TRBD1; cdr3_aa: CASSEGTGGNSPLHF; cdr3_nt: TGTGCCAGCAGTGAAGGGACAGGGGGCAATTCACCCCTCCACTTT
v_call: TRBV7-8; clone_size: -; j_call: TRBJ1-5; d_call: TRBD1; cdr3_aa: CASTPGGSNQPQHF; cdr3_nt: TGTGCCAGCACGCCAGGGGGTAGCAATCAGCCCCAGCATTTT
v_call: TRBV25-1; clone_size: once; j_call: TRBJ1-4; d_call: -; cdr3_aa: CASSEPGGSNEKLFF; cdr3_nt: TGTGCCAGCAGTGAGCCGGGGGGTAGTAATGAAAAACTGTTTTTT
v_call: TRBV10-2; clone_size: -; j_call: TRBJ1-5; d_call: TRBD1; cdr3_aa: CASTSDRGIASSQHF; cdr3_nt: TGCGCCAGCACTTCGGACAGGGGAATAGCTTCGTCCCAGCATTTT
v_call: TRBV7-6; clone_size: -; j_call: TRBJ2-7; d_call: -; cdr3_aa: CASSLRGTKGEQYF; cdr3_nt: TGTGCCAGCAGCCTCCGGGGTACCAAGGGCGAGCAGTACTTC
v_call: TRBV6-4; clone_size: -; j_call: TRBJ2-5; d_call: TRBD1; cdr3_aa: CASSDGTGGSETQYF; cdr3_nt: TGTGCCAGCAGTGACGGGACAGGGGGCTCGGAGACCCAGTACTTC
v_call: TRBV18; clone_size: -; j_call: TRBJ1-4; d_call: -; cdr3_aa: CASSGPRGEKLFF; cdr3_nt: TGTGCCAGCTCAGGGCCTCGGGGTGAAAAACTGTTTTTT
v_call: TRBV7-9; clone_size: -; j_call: TRBJ2-1; d_call: TRBD2; cdr3_aa: CASSFPSLAGDGNEQFF; cdr3_nt: TGTGCCAGCAGCTTCCCCTCCCTAGCGGGGGACGGCAATGAGCAGTTCTTC
v_call: TRBV5-4; clone_size: -; j_call: TRBJ1-6; d_call: TRBD1; cdr3_aa: CASSGGQRIYNSPLHF; cdr3_nt: TGTGCCAGCAGCGGGGGACAGAGGATCTATAATTCACCCCTCCACTTT
v_call: TRBV6-6; clone_size: few; j_call: TRBJ1-5; d_call: TRBD1; cdr3_aa: CASSHYNRGLQPQHF; cdr3_nt: TGTGCCAGCAGCCACTACAATAGGGGGCTTCAGCCCCAGCATTTT
v_call: TRBV6-1; clone_size: -; j_call: TRBJ2-7; d_call: -; cdr3_aa: CASSSTGSYEQYF; cdr3_nt: TGTGCCAGCAGTTCGACAGGTTCCTACGAGCAGTACTTC
v_call: TRBV21-1; clone_size: -; j_call: TRBJ2-5; d_call: -; cdr3_aa: CASSKADRCAGQETQYF; cdr3_nt: TGTGCCAGCAGCAAAGCTGACAGGTGCGCTGGTCAAGAGACCCAGTACTTC
v_call: TRBV5-1; clone_size: -; j_call: TRBJ2-5; d_call: TRBD2; cdr3_aa: CASSLGLAETQYF; cdr3_nt: TGCGCCAGCAGCCTTGGACTAGCGGAGACCCAGTACTTC